This TCR beta chain was obtained from a study of shared clonotypes between healthy human individuals. V gave up 7 bases and J gave up 2 bases; unmatched junction bases: 10. CDR1 and CDR2 from the germline V gene are SEHNR and FQNEAQ (reference sequence). The CDR3 contains 15 residues. Here immunoSEQ multiplex PCR was the method, and the copy in TCRdb shows in-frame clones only, minus some. This sample has under 1,900,000 clones, with 98% to 99% found just once. Naive CD4+ cells were CD45RA-selected; the remaining cells were memory. The chain is built from TRBV7-9 and TRBJ2-5; 7 bases map to TRBD2. The receptor comes from a man aged 25 to 40 in good health. Sequencing input: naive CD4+ T cells sorted from blood. Subset given: CD45RA+ positively selected. CDR3 protein: CASIHVGGKQETQYF. CDR3 DNA sequence: TGTGCCAGCATCCACGTCGGGGGGAAACAAGAGACCCAGTACTTC.